This T cell receptor beta chain appears in the sequencing data of a study of molecular identifiers for immune sequencing clone quantification. Preparation of naive CD8 libraries involved about 19,000 to 1,100,000 sorted cells and 10%, 30% or 50% RNA. Based on a CD8+CD4-CCR7+CD45RA+ profile, naive CD8 T cells were sorted. This clonotype was observed many times. Its antigen is as yet unknown. CDR3 length: 17 amino acids. From germline, CDR1 is SNHLY and CDR2 FYNNEI. The V gene end was trimmed by 10 bases and the J gene end by 5 bases; junction bases not matched to a gene: 20. The study, taken as a whole, reports: Spiked Jurkat TCR RNA equivalent to one cell reportedly surfaced among roughly 910,000 naive cells.

TCR libraries were built in bulk with a published protocol and specific TCR primers. TCRdb called the PCR reads again in MiXCR, with one record for every CDR3 protein. The sample lists around 86,000 distinct CDR3 sequences, around 17% occurring once. This chain joins TRBV2 and TRBJ2-3; 8 nucleotides line up with TRBD2. The specimen was naive CD8+ T cells from blood, with Jurkat cell RNA spiked in. The subset here: FACS-sorted CD8+CD4-CCR7+CD45RA+ naive T cells. This TCR derives from a human donor in good health. Some libraries in this study had Jurkat cell RNA spiked in. CDR3 region: CAIMPAGPAGVEDTQYF. The CDR3 bases are TGTGCCATCATGCCCGCTGGGCCAGCGGGAGTTGAAGATACGCAGTATTTT.